This TCR beta chain was recorded in a study of T cells in Graves' hyperthyroidism and ophthalmopathy. Study outcomes and limitations: In the analysis, a 13 V-J model separated ophthalmopathy from stable hyperthyroidism. Model-based prediction identified ophthalmopathy a median around 6.7 months prior to its onset.

V dropped 5 bases and J dropped 10; count of bases not matched to a gene: 11. Per germline, CDR1 DFQATT and CDR2 SNEGSKA (reference sequence). The CDR3 sequence is 16 residues long. The table lists this clonotype with a count of one. Its antigen is as yet unknown. From RNA transcripts, TCR beta CDR3 regions were amplified. When the TCR CDR3 underwent first-round RT-PCR, the HTBI primer set was used. TCRdb ran MiXCR on the multiplex PCR reads and lists one entry per CDR3 protein. Of around 600,000 distinct CDR3 sequences detected, about 14% appear once; the ten largest clones hold roughly an eighth. This TCR derives from a woman aged 45-65 years with Graves' ophthalmopathy. The sample consisted of blood. This chain connects TRBV20-1 to TRBJ2-1; TRBD2 matches 16 bases. CDR3: CSAFPGLAGGLREQFF. The CDR3 nucleotides are TGCAGTGCTTTTCCGGGACTAGCGGGAGGGTTACGCGAGCAGTTCTTC.